Shown below are 29 T cell receptor beta chains from a single sample sequenced in a study of blood T cell repertoires in COVID-19. Assay used: immunoSEQ multiplex PCR; TCRdb lists only in-frame clones, some missing. The data contain about 180,000 clones, almost 80% of them singletons. Sequenced input: PBMCs or T cells enriched from blood (not recorded which). The receptors here all came from a woman aged 50 to 65 who had recovered from COVID-19.

The chain links TRBV5-6 to TRBJ2-7; unclear D gene. From germline, CDR1 is SGHDT and CDR2 YYEEEE. V shed 0 bases and J shed 0 bases, with 4 bases lying between them. This CDR3 is built from 13 residues. DNA of the CDR3: TGTGCCAGCAGCTTGGTGGCCTCCTACGAGCAGTACTTC. It translates to CASSLVASYEQYF. Complete variable domain (other parts from reference TRBV5-6 and TRBJ2-7): DAGVTQSPTHLIKTRGQQVTLRCSPKSGHDTVSWYQQALGQGPQFIFQYYEEEERQRGNFPDRFSGHQFPNYSSELNVNALLLGDSALYLCASSLVASYEQYFGPGTRLTVT.

The gene calls are TRBV29-1 and TRBJ1-2; 7 bases are shared with TRBD1. CDR1 and CDR2 (germline): SQVTM, ANQGSEA. The CDR3 has 10 amino acids. V was pared by 5 bases and J by 7 bases, with 1 base of the junction left unmatched. CDR3 DNA sequence: TGCAGCGTTTGGGACAGTGGCTACACCTTC. This gives the protein CSVWDSGYTF.

The CDR3 nucleotides read TGTGCCAGCAGCTTAGGGCTAGCGGGAGGTAGGACCGGGGAGCTGTTTTTT. Translation: CASSLGLAGGRTGELFF. The chain joins TRBV7-4 to TRBJ2-2; 11 bases are a match to TRBD2. V shed 1 base, J shed 5 bases, and the junction held 6 bases outside the gene matches. This CDR3 comprises 17 residues. Germline-derived CDR1 and CDR2 are SGHVT and SQSDAQ. Looking up the rest from reference TRBV7-4 and TRBJ2-2 gives the full variable domain: GAGVSQSPRYKVAKRGRDVALRCDSISGHVTLYWYRQTLGQGSEVLTYSQSDAQRDKSGRPSGRFSAERPERSVSTLKIQRTEQGDSAVYLCASSLGLAGGRTGELFFGEGSRLTVL.

The genes are TRBV6-5 and TRBJ2-1; 8 bases fit TRBD2. V gave up 6 bases and J gave up 4 bases; unmatched junction bases: 8. The length of the CDR3 is 15 residues. The germline V gene encodes CDR1 MNHEY and CDR2 SVGAGI. The CDR3 coding sequence is TGTGCCAGCAGACTCGGGGGGACTAGTTACAATGAGCAGTTCTTC. Translated, it gives CASRLGGTSYNEQFF.

The V gene is TRBV3-1 (or the pseudogene TRBV3-2), the J gene TRBJ2-1; TRBD1 agrees at 7 bases. The germline V gene has CDR1 LGHDT and CDR2 YNNKEL (reference sequence). Losses at the gene ends were 5 bases for V and 9 bases for J; bases not matched to a gene: 7. The CDR3 has 13 residues. CDR3 region: CASSTTGFGEQFF. CDR3 in DNA: TGTGCCAGCAGCACGACAGGGTTCGGTGAGCAGTTCTTC.

CDR3 region: CASSQDPTTSGYEQYF. CDR3 nucleotide sequence: TGCGCCAGCAGCCAAGACCCTACGACTAGCGGCTACGAGCAGTACTTC. The genes are TRBV4-3 and TRBJ2-7; 9 nucleotides align to TRBD2. Germline trimming cut 0 bases from V and 3 bases from J; bases unmatched to any gene: 6. The CDR3 is 16 residues long. Per the germline V gene, CDR1 is LGHNA and CDR2 is YSLEER.

The gene calls are TRBV3-1 (or the pseudogene TRBV3-2) and TRBJ2-7, with 14 bases fitting TRBD2. J was trimmed by 6 bases and V by 1 base; bases with no gene match: 5. Germline-derived CDR1 and CDR2 are LGHDT and YNNKEL (reference sequence). CDR3 size: 16 residues. The DNA for the CDR3 is TGTGCCAGCAGCCAAGGGACTAGCGGGAGGCCTCGCGAGCAGTACTTC. It yields the protein CASSQGTSGRPREQYF.

This clone was seen a handful of times. The chain links TRBV5-5 to TRBJ2-6; TRBD1 aligns across 7 bases. The ends lost 2 bases at V and 0 bases at J; junction bases unmatched: 8. The CDR3 is made up of 18 amino acids. Per the germline V gene, CDR1 is SGHKS and CDR2 is YYEKEE (reference sequence). CDR3 nucleotides: TGTGCCAGCAGCTTCGCCGGACAGGTCCGCTCTGGGGCCAACGTCCTGACTTTC. Its protein is CASSFAGQVRSGANVLTF.

The chain uses TRBV5-8 and TRBJ2-7; 13 positions agree with TRBD2. CDR1 is SGHTS, CDR2 YDEGEE, per germline. The CDR3 contains 18 residues. V dropped 3 bases and J dropped 5; count of bases not matched to a gene: 14. The CDR3 loop is CASSSRTSGSFGLNEQYF. The DNA for the CDR3 is TGTGCCAGCAGCTCAAGGACTAGCGGGAGTTTCGGTCTAAACGAGCAGTACTTC.

V and J are TRBV21-1 and TRBJ1-2; TRBD1 is the table's D call and was not checked against the DNA. TRBV21-1 is flagged as a pseudogene. This CDR3 is 17 amino acids long. As DNA, the CDR3 is TGTGCCAGCAGCACCAAAGGGACAGGGCCAAACACTTATGGCTACACCTTC. Translated, it gives CASSTKGTGPNTYGYTF.

V is TRBV3-1 (or the pseudogene TRBV3-2) and J is TRBJ2-3; tentative D call: TRBD2 (6 bases). In germline, CDR1 is LGHDT, CDR2 YNNKEL (reference sequence). This CDR3 has 13 amino acids. V was clipped by 11 bases and J by 3 bases, with 15 bases between them. CDR3 sequence (DNA): TGTGCCTCCAAAGCGGAGGGGACAGATACGCAGTATTTT. Its protein is CASKAEGTDTQYF.

The V and J genes are TRBV2 and TRBJ1-2; D remains unclear. Germline values: CDR1 SNHLY, CDR2 FYNNEI. Trimming shortened V by 3 bases and J by 0 bases, and 5 bases separated the two germline ends. The CDR3 totals 13 residues. CDR3 sequence: CASSDFSNYGYTF. Written as DNA, the CDR3 is TGTGCCAGCAGTGATTTCTCTAACTATGGCTACACCTTC. Full variable domain (remainder filled in from reference TRBV2 and TRBJ1-2): EPEVTQTPSHQVTQMGQEVILRCVPISNHLYFYWYRQILGQKVEFLVSFYNNEISEKSEIFDDQFSVERPDGSNFTLKIRSTKLEDSAMYFCASSDFSNYGYTFGSGTRLTVV.

The table lists this clone with a count of one. This sequence joins TRBV7-8 and TRBJ2-1, with 15 bases aligning to TRBD2. This CDR3 is built from 18 residues. Germline-derived CDR1 and CDR2 are SGHVS and FQNEAQ. The V gene end was trimmed by 5 bases and the J gene end by 0 bases; junction bases not matched to a gene: 5. The DNA of the CDR3 is TGTGCCAGCAGCCCGGGGACTAGCGGGGGGAGCTCCTACAATGAGCAGTTCTTC. It is translated as CASSPGTSGGSSYNEQFF.

The V gene is TRBV27, the J gene TRBJ2-1, with 9 bases lining up with TRBD2. In germline, CDR1 is MNHEY, CDR2 SMNVEV (reference sequence). With 6 bases clipped from V and 4 bases from J, the junction kept 13 bases outside the gene matches. The CDR3 sequence is 17 residues long. The CDR3 loop is CASRIGGALAGYNEQFF. CDR3 DNA sequence: TGTGCCAGCAGGATTGGGGGCGCCCTAGCGGGATACAATGAGCAGTTCTTC.

This clone was counted at least ten times. The V and J genes are TRBV24-1 and TRBJ1-6; D gene ambiguous. The CDR3 consists of 14 residues. The germline V and J ends were trimmed by 2 bases and 11 bases, with 12 bases remaining between them. CDR1 KGHDR and CDR2 SFDVKD come from the germline V gene. The CDR3 region has the DNA TGTGCCACCAGTGATTCCCGCAGGCCAACACCCCTCCACTTT. Its translation is CATSDSRRPTPLHF.

The chain joins TRBV7-2 to TRBJ1-5; no clear D. Trimming took off 5 bases at V and 0 bases at J, with 8 bases between the two ends. This CDR3 is 14 amino acids long. Germline CDR1 is SGHTA and CDR2 is FQGNSA. CDR3 sequence (DNA): TGTGCCAGCAGCGACTCTCATAGCAATCAGCCCCAGCATTTT. It is translated as CASSDSHSNQPQHF. Together with reference TRBV7-2 and TRBJ1-5, the CDR3 gives the full variable domain: GAGVSQSPSNKVTEKGKDVELRCDPISGHTALYWYRQSLGQGLEFLIYFQGNSAPDKSGLPSDRFSAERTGGSVSTLTIQRTQQEDSAVYLCASSDSHSNQPQHFGDGTRLSIL.

This clone was picked up one time. The chain employs TRBV6-5 and TRBJ2-7; 11 nucleotides align to TRBD2. Germline assignment: CDR1 MNHEY and CDR2 SVGAGI. This CDR3 is 16 amino acids long. Trimming cost V 2 bases and J 1 base; bases outside gene matches: 4. CDR3 in DNA: TGTGCCAGCAGTTACCCAGGGACTAGCGGATCCTACGAGCAGTACTTC. The encoded protein is CASSYPGTSGSYEQYF.

V usage is TRBV5-1 and J usage is TRBJ1-2; perhaps TRBD1 as D (6 bases). From germline, CDR1 is SGHRS and CDR2 YFSETQ. V was shortened by 4 bases and J by 8 bases, with 12 bases between the two germline ends. The CDR3 has 12 residues. DNA of the CDR3: TGCGCCAGCAGCCCAGGGGTTCGCGGCTACACCTTC. This gives the protein CASSPGVRGYTF.

Only a few counts were recorded for this clone. The chain recombines TRBV28 with TRBJ2-3; 9 bases fit TRBD1. The ends lost 8 bases at V and 4 bases at J; junction bases unmatched: 13. Germline loops: CDR1 MDHEN, CDR2 SYDVKM. The CDR3 extends over 16 amino acids. CDR3 in DNA: TGTGCCAGCCCCGCCCCAGGACAGGGGAAAGCAGATACGCAGTATTTT. Amino acids: CASPAPGQGKADTQYF.

There are a few counts of this clone. The chain recombines TRBV27 with TRBJ1-6, with D maybe TRBD1 (5 bases). This CDR3 has 15 residues. Germline V gives CDR1 MNHEY, CDR2 SMNVEV (reference sequence). Trimming removed 3 bases at V and 9 bases at J, with 15 bases between. The CDR3 bases are TGTGCCAGCAGTTTTTACGGGACTACTACTTCACCCCTCCACTTT. Translating gives CASSFYGTTTSPLHF.

The rearrangement links TRBV3-1 (or the pseudogene TRBV3-2) to TRBJ2-6; D perhaps matches TRBD2 (6 bases). The V and J ends lost 1 base and 2 bases respectively, with 6 bases between them. The V gene's germline CDR1 is LGHDT and CDR2 YNNKEL (reference sequence). The CDR3 extends over 15 amino acids. CDR3 sequence (DNA): TGTGCCAGCAGCCAAGGGGGGGCTGGGGCCAACGTCCTGACTTTC. Translating it yields CASSQGGAGANVLTF.

The rearrangement links TRBV19 to TRBJ1-5; D is unclear. V gave up 4 bases and J gave up 6 bases, with 10 bases separating them. CDR3 length equals 13 residues. Germline CDR1 LNHDA, CDR2 SQIVND (reference sequence). CDR3 nucleotide sequence: TGTGCCAGTAGTAGAGATATGAGTCAGCCCCAGCATTTT. It specifies CASSRDMSQPQHF.

This clone was observed a few times. This chain connects TRBV5-1 to TRBJ2-7; D perhaps matches TRBD2 (6 bases). The CDR3 sequence is 16 residues long. V shed 3 bases and J shed 1 base, with 17 bases lying between them. The germline gives CDR1 SGHRS, CDR2 YFSETQ. CDR3 sequence: CASSWAPTSGSYEQYF. The DNA for the CDR3 is TGCGCCAGCAGCTGGGCCCCGACTAGTGGTTCCTACGAGCAGTACTTC.

CDR3 protein: CASSLAGSTDRRGYTF. Here the CDR3 DNA reads TGTGCCAGCAGCTTGGCCGGTTCGACAGACCGTCGTGGCTACACCTTC. The rearrangement uses TRBV5-6 and TRBJ1-2, with a tentative D call TRBD1 (5 bases). The ends were cut back, 0 bases at V and 7 bases at J, with 19 bases in the middle. CDR1 and CDR2 from the germline V gene are SGHDT and YYEEEE. The CDR3 extends over 16 amino acids.

The chain uses TRBV19 and TRBJ2-6; perhaps TRBD2 as D (6 bases). Germline V CDR1 and CDR2: LNHDA, SQIVND (reference sequence). CDR3 size: 17 residues. V shed 7 bases and J shed 4 bases, with 20 bases lying between them. Here the CDR3 DNA reads TGTGCCAGTAATCGGGAGAACCATAAATCGGGGGCCAACGTCCTGACTTTC. This sequence encodes CASNRENHKSGANVLTF.

The chain couples TRBV9 to TRBJ1-4; 7 bases line up with TRBD1. This CDR3 has 15 amino acids. Germline lookup yields CDR1 SGDLS and CDR2 YYNGEE. Germline trimming cut 4 bases from V and 0 bases from J; bases unmatched to any gene: 3. Here the CDR3 DNA reads TGTGCCAGCAGCCCCGGACAGGCAACTAATGAAAAACTGTTTTTT. Amino acid sequence: CASSPGQATNEKLFF.

This clone was picked up a small number of times. The V and J genes are TRBV5-1 and TRBJ2-7; D perhaps matches TRBD1 (5 bases). The V end lost 0 bases, the J end lost 4 bases, and 11 bases lay between the germline ends. The CDR3 covers 14 residues. CDR1 and CDR2 (germline): SGHRS, YFSETQ. The CDR3 here is CASSLDQGTYEQYF. The CDR3, as DNA: TGCGCCAGCAGCTTGGATCAGGGTACGTACGAGCAGTACTTC. Filled out from reference TRBV5-1 and TRBJ2-7, the complete variable domain reads KAGVTQTPRYLIKTRGQQVTLSCSPISGHRSVSWYQQTPGQGLQFLFEYFSETQRNKGNFPGRFSGRQFSNSRSEMNVSTLELGDSALYLCASSLDQGTYEQYFGPGTRLTVT.

This rearrangement joins TRBV3-1 (or the pseudogene TRBV3-2) to TRBJ1-6; TRBD1 aligns across 7 bases. Germline V gene data show CDR1 as LGHDT and CDR2 as YNNKEL (reference sequence). The CDR3 is made up of 14 amino acids. J lost 10 bases, V lost 4 bases, and 7 bases had no gene match. The CDR3 spells CASSRTGAGSPLHF. The CDR3 DNA sequence: TGTGCCAGCAGCCGGACAGGCGCGGGGTCACCCCTCCACTTT.

The chain's CDR3 is CATGEEGGSSYNEQFF. The CDR3 DNA is TGTGCCACCGGGGAAGAGGGCGGGAGTTCCTACAATGAGCAGTTCTTC. The genes are TRBV24-1 and TRBJ2-1, with 7 bases matching TRBD2. The CDR3 sequence is 16 residues long. CDR1 is KGHDR, CDR2 SFDVKD, per germline. Trimming took 9 bases from V and 1 from J; bases not matched to a gene: 11.